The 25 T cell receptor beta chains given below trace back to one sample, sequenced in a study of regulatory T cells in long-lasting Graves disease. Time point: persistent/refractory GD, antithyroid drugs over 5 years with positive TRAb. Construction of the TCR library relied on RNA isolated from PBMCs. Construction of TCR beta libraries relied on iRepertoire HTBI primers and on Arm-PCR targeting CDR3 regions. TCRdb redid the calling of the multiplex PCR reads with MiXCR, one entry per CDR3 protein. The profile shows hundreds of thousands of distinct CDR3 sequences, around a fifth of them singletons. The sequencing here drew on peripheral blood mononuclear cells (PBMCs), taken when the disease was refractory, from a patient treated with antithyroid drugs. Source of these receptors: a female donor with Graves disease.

The CDR3 DNA is TGTGCCAGCAGCTTCGAGACAGGGGTGCAGCAAGAGACCCAGTACTTC. Protein: CASSFETGVQQETQYF. V gene TRBV13 combines with J gene TRBJ2-5; 8 bases fit TRBD1. The CDR3 extends over 16 amino acids. Germline CDR1 reads PRHDT; CDR2 reads FYEKMQ (reference sequence). Trimming cost V 3 bases and J 2 bases; bases outside gene matches: 8.

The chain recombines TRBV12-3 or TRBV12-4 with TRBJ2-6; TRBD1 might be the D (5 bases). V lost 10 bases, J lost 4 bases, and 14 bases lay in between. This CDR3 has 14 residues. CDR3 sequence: CANSRGTGANVLTF. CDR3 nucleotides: TGTGCCAATAGTAGGGGAACCGGGGCCAACGTCCTGACTTTC.

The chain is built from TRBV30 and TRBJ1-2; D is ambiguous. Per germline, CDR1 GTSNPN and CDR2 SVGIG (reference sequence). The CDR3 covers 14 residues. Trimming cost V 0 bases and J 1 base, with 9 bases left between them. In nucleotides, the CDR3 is TGTGCCTGGAGTGTACCTTGGGTTAACTATGGCTACACCTTC. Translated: CAWSVPWVNYGYTF.

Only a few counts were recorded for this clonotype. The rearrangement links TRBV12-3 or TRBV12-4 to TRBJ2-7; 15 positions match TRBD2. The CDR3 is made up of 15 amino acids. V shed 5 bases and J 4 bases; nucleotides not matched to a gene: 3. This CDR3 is CASSAGTSGRYEQYF. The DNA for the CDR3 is TGTGCCAGCAGTGCCGGGACTAGCGGGAGGTACGAGCAGTACTTC.

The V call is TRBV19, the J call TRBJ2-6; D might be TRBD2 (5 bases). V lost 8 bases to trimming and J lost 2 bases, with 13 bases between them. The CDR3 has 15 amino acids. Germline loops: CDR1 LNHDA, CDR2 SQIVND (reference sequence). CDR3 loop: CASGSSGTGANVLTF. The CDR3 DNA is TGTGCCAGTGGTTCCTCGGGGACTGGGGCCAACGTCCTGACTTTC. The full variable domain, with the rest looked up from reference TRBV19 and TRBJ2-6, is DGGITQSPKYLFRKEGQNVTLSCEQNLNHDAMYWYRQDPGQGLRLIYYSQIVNDFQKGDIAEGYSVSREKKESFPLTVTSAQKNPTAFYLCASGSSGTGANVLTFGAGSRLTVL.

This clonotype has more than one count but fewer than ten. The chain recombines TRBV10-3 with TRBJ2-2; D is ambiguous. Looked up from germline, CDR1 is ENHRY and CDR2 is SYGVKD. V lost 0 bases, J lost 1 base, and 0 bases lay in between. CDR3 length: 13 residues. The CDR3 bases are TGTGCCATCAGTGAGTCGAACACCGGGGAGCTGTTTTTT. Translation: CAISESNTGELFF.

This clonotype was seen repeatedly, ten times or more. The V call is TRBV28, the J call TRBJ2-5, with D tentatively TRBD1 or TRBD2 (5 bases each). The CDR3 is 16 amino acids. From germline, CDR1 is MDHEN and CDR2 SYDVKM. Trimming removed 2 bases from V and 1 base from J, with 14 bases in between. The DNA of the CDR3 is TGTGCCAGCAGTTTAGGGCTCGGGACCCTCCAAGAGACCCAGTACTTC. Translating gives CASSLGLGTLQETQYF.

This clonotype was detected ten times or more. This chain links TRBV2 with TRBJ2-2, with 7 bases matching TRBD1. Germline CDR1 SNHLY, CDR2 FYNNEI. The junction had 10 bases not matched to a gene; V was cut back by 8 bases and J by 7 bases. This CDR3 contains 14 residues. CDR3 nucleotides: TGTGCCAGCGGCCGGGACAGTCCGATCGGGGAGCTGTTTTTT. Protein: CASGRDSPIGELFF. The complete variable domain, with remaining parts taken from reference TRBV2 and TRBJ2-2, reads EPEVTQTPSHQVTQMGQEVILRCVPISNHLYFYWYRQILGQKVEFLVSFYNNEISEKSEIFDDQFSVERPDGSNFTLKIRSTKLEDSAMYFCASGRDSPIGELFFGEGSRLTVL.

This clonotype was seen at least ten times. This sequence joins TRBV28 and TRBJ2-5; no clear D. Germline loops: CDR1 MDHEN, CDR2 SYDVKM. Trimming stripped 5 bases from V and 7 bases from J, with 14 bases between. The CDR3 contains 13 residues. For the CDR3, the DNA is TGTGCCAGCAGTCTAGAGCTCATTAGGACCCAGTACTTC. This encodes CASSLELIRTQYF. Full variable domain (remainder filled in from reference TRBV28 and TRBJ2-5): DVKVTQSSRYLVKRTGEKVFLECVQDMDHENMFWYRQDPGLGLRLIYFSYDVKMKEKGDIPEGYSVSREKKERFSLILESASTNQTSMYLCASSLELIRTQYFGPGTRLLVL.

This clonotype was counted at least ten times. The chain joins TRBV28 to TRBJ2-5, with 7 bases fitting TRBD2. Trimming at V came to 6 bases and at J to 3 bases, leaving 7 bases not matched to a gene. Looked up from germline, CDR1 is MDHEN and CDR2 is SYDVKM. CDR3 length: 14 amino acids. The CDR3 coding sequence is TGTGCCAGCAGCCGCGGGGGACGGGAAGAGACCCAGTACTTC. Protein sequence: CASSRGGREETQYF.

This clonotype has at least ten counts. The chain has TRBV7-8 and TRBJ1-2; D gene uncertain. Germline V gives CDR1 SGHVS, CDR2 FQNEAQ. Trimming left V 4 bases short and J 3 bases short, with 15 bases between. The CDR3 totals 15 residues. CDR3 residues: CASSSPGREHYGYTF. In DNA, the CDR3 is TGTGCCAGCAGCTCCCCGGGGAGGGAGCACTATGGCTACACCTTC. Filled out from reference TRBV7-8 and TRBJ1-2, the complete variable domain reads GAGVSQSPRYKVAKRGQDVALRCDPISGHVSLFWYQQALGQGPEFLTYFQNEAQLDKSGLPSDRFFAERPEGSVSTLKIQRTQQEDSAVYLCASSSPGREHYGYTFGSGTRLTVV.

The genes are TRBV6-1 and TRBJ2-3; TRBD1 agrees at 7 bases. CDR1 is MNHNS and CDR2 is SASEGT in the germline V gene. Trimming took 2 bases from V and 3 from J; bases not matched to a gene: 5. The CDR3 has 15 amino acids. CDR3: CASSESGGRTDTQYF. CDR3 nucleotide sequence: TGTGCCAGCAGTGAATCAGGGGGTAGGACAGATACGCAGTATTTT.

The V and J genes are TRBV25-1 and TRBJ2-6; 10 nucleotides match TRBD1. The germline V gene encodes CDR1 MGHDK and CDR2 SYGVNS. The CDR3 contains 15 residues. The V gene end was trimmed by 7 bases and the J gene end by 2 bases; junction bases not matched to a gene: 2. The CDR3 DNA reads TGTGCCAGCACTGGGACAGGGGCTGGGGCCAACGTCCTGACTTTC. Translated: CASTGTGAGANVLTF.

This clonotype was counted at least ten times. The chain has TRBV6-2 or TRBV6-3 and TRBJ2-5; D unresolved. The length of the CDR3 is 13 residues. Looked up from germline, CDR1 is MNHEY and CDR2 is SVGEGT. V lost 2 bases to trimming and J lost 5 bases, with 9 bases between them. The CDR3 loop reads CASSYGLRETQYF. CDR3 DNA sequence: TGTGCCAGCAGTTACGGGTTGAGGGAGACCCAGTACTTC.

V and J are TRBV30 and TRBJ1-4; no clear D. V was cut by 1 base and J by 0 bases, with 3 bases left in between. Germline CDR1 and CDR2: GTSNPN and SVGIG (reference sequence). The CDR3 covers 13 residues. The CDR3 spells CAWSGATNEKLFF. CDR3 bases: TGTGCCTGGAGTGGTGCAACTAATGAAAAACTGTTTTTT.

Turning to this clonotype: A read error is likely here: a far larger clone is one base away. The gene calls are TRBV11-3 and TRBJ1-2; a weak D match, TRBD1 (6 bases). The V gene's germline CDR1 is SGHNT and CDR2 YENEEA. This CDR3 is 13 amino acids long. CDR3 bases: TGTGCCAGCAGTTGGGGGGCGAACTATGGCTCCACCTTC. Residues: CASSWGANYGSTF.

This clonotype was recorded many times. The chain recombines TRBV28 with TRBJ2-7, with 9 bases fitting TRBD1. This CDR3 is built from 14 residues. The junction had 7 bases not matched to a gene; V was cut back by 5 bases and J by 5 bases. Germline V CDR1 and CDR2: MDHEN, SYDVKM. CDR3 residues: CASSKQGAFDEQYF. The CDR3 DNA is TGTGCCAGCAGTAAACAGGGGGCGTTTGACGAGCAGTACTTC.

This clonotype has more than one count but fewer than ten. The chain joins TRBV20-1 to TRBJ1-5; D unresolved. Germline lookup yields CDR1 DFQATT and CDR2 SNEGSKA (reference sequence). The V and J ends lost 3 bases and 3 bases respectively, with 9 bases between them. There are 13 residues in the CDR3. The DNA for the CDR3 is TGCAGTGCTAGCAGGCAGTTCAATCAGCCCCAGCATTTT. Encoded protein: CSASRQFNQPQHF.

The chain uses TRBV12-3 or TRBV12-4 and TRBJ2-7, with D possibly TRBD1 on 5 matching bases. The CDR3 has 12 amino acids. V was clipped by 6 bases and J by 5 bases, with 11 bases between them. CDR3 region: CASSLGLDEQYF. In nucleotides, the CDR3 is TGTGCCAGCAGCCTGGGGCTTGACGAGCAGTACTTC.

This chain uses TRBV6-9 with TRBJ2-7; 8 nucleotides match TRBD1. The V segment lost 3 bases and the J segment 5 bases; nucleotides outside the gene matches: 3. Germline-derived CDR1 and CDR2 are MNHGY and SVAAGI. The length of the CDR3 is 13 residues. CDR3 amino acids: CASSYDRGHEQYF. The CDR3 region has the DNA TGTGCCAGCAGTTACGACAGGGGCCACGAGCAGTACTTC.

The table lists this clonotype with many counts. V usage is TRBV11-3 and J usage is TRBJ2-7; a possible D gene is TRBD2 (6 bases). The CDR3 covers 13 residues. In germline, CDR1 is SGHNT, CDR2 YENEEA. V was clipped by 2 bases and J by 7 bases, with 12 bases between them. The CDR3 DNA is TGTGCCAGCAGCTTAAGACGGGAGTGGGAGCAGTACTTC. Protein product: CASSLRREWEQYF.

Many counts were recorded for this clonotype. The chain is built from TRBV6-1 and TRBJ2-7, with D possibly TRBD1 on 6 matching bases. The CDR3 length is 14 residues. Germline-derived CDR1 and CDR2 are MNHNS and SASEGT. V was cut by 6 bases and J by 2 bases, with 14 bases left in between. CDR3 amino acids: CASSPTGLAYEQYF. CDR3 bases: TGTGCCAGCAGCCCCACAGGGTTGGCCTACGAGCAGTACTTC.

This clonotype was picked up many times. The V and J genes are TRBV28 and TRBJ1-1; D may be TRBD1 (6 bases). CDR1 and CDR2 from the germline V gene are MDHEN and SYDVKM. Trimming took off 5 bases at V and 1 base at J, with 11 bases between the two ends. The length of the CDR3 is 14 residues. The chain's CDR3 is CASSIKQGNTEAFF. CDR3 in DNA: TGTGCCAGCAGTATAAAACAGGGGAACACTGAAGCTTTCTTT.

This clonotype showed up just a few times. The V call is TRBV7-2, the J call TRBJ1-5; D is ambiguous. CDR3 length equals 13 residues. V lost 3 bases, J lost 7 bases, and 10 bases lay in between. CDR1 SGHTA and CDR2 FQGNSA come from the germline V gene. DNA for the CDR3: TGTGCCAGCAGCTTTTTTGGCCCGCAGCCCCAGCATTTT. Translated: CASSFFGPQPQHF.

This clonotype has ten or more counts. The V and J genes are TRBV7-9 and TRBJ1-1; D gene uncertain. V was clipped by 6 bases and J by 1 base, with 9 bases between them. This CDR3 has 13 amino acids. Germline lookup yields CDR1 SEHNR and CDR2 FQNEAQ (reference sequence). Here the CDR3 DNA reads TGTGCCAGCAGTTTGGAGAAGAACACTGAAGCTTTCTTT. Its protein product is CASSLEKNTEAFF.